The 29 T cell receptor beta chains below all came from one sample that was sequenced in a study of cytomegalovirus exposure and HLA in healthy donors (dated by TCRdb to about 2017). Receptors were amplified or captured by the immunoSEQ multiplex PCR assay. For the multiplex PCR, a mixture combining 60 forward primers for TCR Vbeta segments and 13 reverse primers for TCR Jbeta segments was used. The immuneACCESS repertoire file appears here via TCRdb, limited to in-frame rearrangements. These files lack a portion of the clones; in checked studies, under half of the deficit traces to unresolved V genes, and the cause of the others is not known. This sample comprises 250,000 to 300,000 clones, about 83% of them detected only once. Clones ranked in the top ten supply roughly 2% of the sample. Sequenced material: PBMCs. These TCRs come from a woman in her 40s in good health and CMV-seropositive.

The chain recombines TRBV19 with TRBJ1-5; D not resolved. The CDR3 runs 13 residues. V gave up 3 bases and J gave up 7 bases, with 10 bases separating them. Germline V gives CDR1 LNHDA, CDR2 SQIVND (reference sequence). The CDR3 protein is CASSIEVGQPQHF. The CDR3, as DNA: TGTGCCAGTAGTATTGAGGTAGGCCAGCCCCAGCATTTT.

This clone was seen only once. The CDR3 region has the DNA TGCAGCGTTGAGGGCCAGGGGGCGGGTGAGCAGTACTTC. This encodes CSVEGQGAGEQYF. J is TRBJ2-5 and V is TRBV29-1; TRBD1 matches 8 bases. This CDR3 is 13 amino acids long. Germline loops: CDR1 SQVTM, CDR2 ANQGSEA. After removal of 3 bases from V and 11 bases from J, the junction contained 11 bases not matched to a gene.

The chain recombines TRBV19 with TRBJ1-2; maybe TRBD1 (5 bases). The CDR3 has 14 amino acids. Germline V gene sequence: CDR1 LNHDA, CDR2 SQIVND (reference sequence). Trimming took 4 bases from V and 2 from J, leaving 11 bases between them. The DNA for the CDR3 is TGTGCCAGTAGTACTTTCGGGGGGAACTATGGCTACACCTTC. It is translated as CASSTFGGNYGYTF. The full variable domain, completed using reference TRBV19 and TRBJ1-2, is DGGITQSPKYLFRKEGQNVTLSCEQNLNHDAMYWYRQDPGQGLRLIYYSQIVNDFQKGDIAEGYSVSREKKESFPLTVTSAQKNPTAFYLCASSTFGGNYGYTFGSGTRLTVV.

The chain recombines TRBV30 with TRBJ2-7, with TRBD2 matching 12 bases. The ends lost 6 bases at V and 4 bases at J; junction bases unmatched: 7. The V gene's germline CDR1 is GTSNPN and CDR2 SVGIG (reference sequence). The CDR3 totals 14 residues. CDR3 amino acids: CACRLAGVLYEQYF. CDR3 nucleotides: TGTGCCTGTAGACTAGCGGGAGTTTTATACGAGCAGTACTTC.

This clone occurred a few times. The V and J genes are TRBV5-1 and TRBJ1-2; possible D gene TRBD1, 6 bases. CDR1 is SGHRS and CDR2 is YFSETQ in the germline V gene. This CDR3 spans 14 amino acids. V lost 4 bases, J lost 5 bases, and 15 bases lay in between. CDR3 amino acids: CASSNPQGVYGYTF. For the CDR3, the DNA is TGCGCCAGCAGCAATCCACAGGGTGTATATGGCTACACCTTC.

The CDR3 is CASSLTGGGNTEAFF. CDR3 nucleotide sequence: TGTGCCAGCAGCCTGACAGGGGGCGGGAACACTGAAGCTTTCTTT. This chain links TRBV28 with TRBJ1-1, with 10 bases that match TRBD1. V was pared by 6 bases and J by 1 base, with 5 bases of the junction left unmatched. The CDR3 spans 15 residues. CDR1 MDHEN and CDR2 SYDVKM come from the germline V gene.

The rearrangement uses TRBV6-6 and TRBJ2-5; maybe TRBD2 (7 bases). Germline V gene data show CDR1 as MNHNY and CDR2 as SVGAGI (reference sequence). This CDR3 comprises 16 residues. Trimming stripped 4 bases from V and 2 bases from J, with 17 bases between. The CDR3 loop reads CASSWGGVAEQETQYF. The CDR3, as DNA: TGTGCCAGCAGTTGGGGGGGCGTAGCAGAACAAGAGACCCAGTACTTC.

The table lists this clone with a count of one. This CDR3 reads CASSYSGGNYNEQFF. CDR3 DNA sequence: TGTGCCAGCAGTTACTCCGGGGGGAACTACAATGAGCAGTTCTTC. This chain links TRBV6-6 with TRBJ2-1, with 7 bases that match TRBD2. CDR1 is MNHNY, CDR2 SVGAGI, per germline (reference sequence). The CDR3 has 15 amino acids. The V gene end was trimmed by 0 bases and the J gene end by 3 bases; junction bases not matched to a gene: 2.

The rearrangement joins TRBV11-2 to TRBJ2-5; 9 bases match TRBD2. V lost 4 bases to trimming and J lost 2 bases; unmatched junction nucleotides: 2. CDR1 SGHAT and CDR2 FQNNGV come from the germline V gene. The CDR3 is made up of 14 amino acids. The CDR3 DNA is TGTGCCAGCAGCTCCGCGGGAGGGCAAGAGACCCAGTACTTC. Its protein is CASSSAGGQETQYF.

The CDR3 sequence is CASSELAGASGNTIYF. In nucleotides, the CDR3 is TGTGCCAGCAGTGAGTTGGCAGGGGCATCTGGAAACACCATATATTTT. This sequence joins TRBV6-1 and TRBJ1-3; possibly TRBD1 for D (6 bases). This CDR3 is 16 amino acids long. V was shortened by 3 bases and J by 1 base, with 13 bases between the two germline ends. CDR1 and CDR2 from the germline V gene are MNHNS and SASEGT.

This clone was detected once. The chain has TRBV20-1 and TRBJ1-3; D remains unclear. This CDR3 is built from 11 residues. The germline gives CDR1 DFQATT, CDR2 SNEGSKA (reference sequence). The V end was cut by 4 bases, the J end by 4 bases, with 5 bases between. The CDR3 reads CSANRGNTIYF. The CDR3 bases are TGCAGTGCTAACAGAGGAAACACCATATATTTT.

The J gene is TRBJ2-3, the V gene TRBV4-3; D is uncertain. This CDR3 is 17 amino acids long. Germline V gene sequence: CDR1 LGHNA, CDR2 YSLEER. Between the trimmed V and J ends, which lost 0 bases and 1 base, there was a span of 14 bases. DNA of the CDR3: TGCGCCAGCAGCCAAGATCGTTCTAGTCTGGGCACAGATACGCAGTATTTT. It translates to CASSQDRSSLGTDTQYF.

The chain recombines TRBV5-8 with TRBJ2-7; D gene ambiguous. V was cut by 0 bases and J by 0 bases, with 7 bases left in between. The CDR3 has 14 amino acids. The germline V gene encodes CDR1 SGHTS and CDR2 YDEGEE. As DNA, the CDR3 is TGTGCCAGCAGCTTGGAGCACCACTCCTACGAGCAGTACTTC. Its protein product is CASSLEHHSYEQYF.

Only one count was recorded for this clone. V usage is TRBV5-6 and J usage is TRBJ2-7; 9 nucleotides line up with TRBD1. Germline trimming cut 3 bases from V and 4 bases from J; bases unmatched to any gene: 11. Germline CDR1 is SGHDT and CDR2 is YYEEEE. CDR3 length: 16 residues. CDR3 coding DNA: TGTGCCAGCAGCTCCGAATTACAGGGGACAGGGTACGAGCAGTACTTC. Its protein product is CASSSELQGTGYEQYF.

The gene calls are TRBV9 and TRBJ2-3, with a possible D match to TRBD1 (5 bases). Trimming pared 0 bases from V and 1 base from J, leaving 12 bases between. Per the germline V gene, CDR1 is SGDLS and CDR2 is YYNGEE. The CDR3 length is 16 residues. The CDR3 nucleotides read TGTGCCAGCAGCGTAGGGCAGGGTGGGGGCACAGATACGCAGTATTTT. Encoded protein: CASSVGQGGGTDTQYF. Based on the CDR3 plus reference TRBV9 and TRBJ2-3, the full variable domain is DSGVTQTPKHLITATGQRVTLRCSPRSGDLSVYWYQQSLDQGLQFLIQYYNGEERAKGNILERFSAQQFPDLHSELNLSSLELGDSALYFCASSVGQGGGTDTQYFGPGTRLTVL.

In this sample, this clone turned up a few times. V and J are TRBV5-1 and TRBJ2-7; D gene unclear. Germline values: CDR1 SGHRS, CDR2 YFSETQ. V shed 2 bases and J shed 1 base, with 7 bases lying between them. The CDR3 consists of 13 residues. For the CDR3, the DNA is TGCGCCAGCAGCTTCCGGTCATCCTACGAGCAGTACTTC. Protein product: CASSFRSSYEQYF.

J is TRBJ2-1 and V is TRBV11-3; TRBD2 matches 8 bases. Germline V gene lookup returns CDR1 SGHNT and CDR2 YENEEA. J lost 8 bases, V lost 3 bases, and 9 bases had no gene match. CDR3 length equals 15 residues. CDR3 nucleotides: TGTGCCAGCAGCTTTGGACTAGCAATCATCGATGAGCAGTTCTTC. Its protein product is CASSFGLAIIDEQFF.

Concerning this clone itself: This sample includes further DNA sequences coding for the same CDR3. The genes are TRBV28 and TRBJ2-1, with TRBD2 as a possible D gene (5 bases). Per germline, CDR1 MDHEN and CDR2 SYDVKM. Between the trimmed V and J ends, which lost 4 bases and 7 bases, there was a span of 20 bases. The CDR3 runs to 16 residues. The CDR3 coding sequence is TGTGCCAGCAGTTCGGGCGGACTGGCGGGCCCGAATGAGCAGTTCTTC. Protein sequence: CASSSGGLAGPNEQFF.

This clone was counted once. V usage is TRBV5-8 and J usage is TRBJ1-5; D gene uncertain. The CDR3 covers 16 residues. From germline, CDR1 is SGHTS and CDR2 YDEGEE. Trimming stripped 0 bases from V and 1 base from J, with 11 bases between. CDR3 in DNA: TGTGCCAGCAGCTTGGCCGGTCTTTCAAGCAATCAGCCCCAGCATTTT. This sequence encodes CASSLAGLSSNQPQHF.

J is TRBJ2-5 and V is TRBV6-5; 9 positions agree with TRBD2. The closer fit of TRBJ2-7 to the DNA end suggests the J call may be wrong. CDR3 size: 15 residues. Per the germline V gene, CDR1 is MNHEY and CDR2 is SVGAGI. The CDR3 bases are TGTGCCAGCCGCCGACTAGCGGACGGGGCCTACGAGCAGTACTTC. It codes for CASRRLADGAYEQYF.

The V call is TRBV11-3, the J call TRBJ1-1; D not certain. V lost 1 base, J lost 7 bases, and 7 bases lay in between. The CDR3 is made up of 12 amino acids. Germline lookup yields CDR1 SGHNT and CDR2 YENEEA. In nucleotides, the CDR3 is TGTGCCAGCAGCTTAGTTAACGGTGAAGCTTTCTTT. It encodes CASSLVNGEAFF.

This chain joins TRBV7-3 and TRBJ2-1; 8 nucleotides match TRBD2. The ends lost 3 bases at V and 2 bases at J; junction bases unmatched: 3. The CDR3 spans 15 residues. Germline CDR1 is SGHTA and CDR2 is FQGTGA. For the CDR3, the DNA is TGTGCCAGCAGCTTCTCGGGAGGGCCCTACAATGAGCAGTTCTTC. Encoded protein: CASSFSGGPYNEQFF.

The J gene is TRBJ2-7, the V gene TRBV6-6; TRBD1 agrees at 7 bases. CDR1 is MNHNY, CDR2 SVGAGI, per germline (reference sequence). The trim removed 0 bases at V and 4 bases at J, leaving 3 bases unmatched. CDR3 length equals 14 residues. The CDR3 sequence: CASSYSAGGYEQYF. As DNA, the CDR3 is TGTGCCAGCAGTTACTCGGCAGGGGGTTACGAGCAGTACTTC.

Remarks on this clone: One end of the junction does not line up with germline, which may come from a read error. The V and J genes are TRBV27 and TRBJ2-4; 10 nucleotides line up with TRBD2. CDR1 and CDR2 from the germline V gene are MNHEY and SMNVEV (reference sequence). The CDR3 totals 18 residues. CDR3 amino acids: CASSLLGLAGVAKNSQYF. The CDR3 nucleotides are TGTGCCAGCAGTTTATTGGGGCTAGCGGGAGTGGCCAAAAACAGTCAGTACTTC.

V and J are TRBV28 and TRBJ1-1, with 8 bases matching TRBD1. Unmatched junction bases numbered 2, after V lost 1 base and J lost 1 base. The CDR3 has 15 residues. Germline V CDR1 and CDR2: MDHEN, SYDVKM. The CDR3 region has the DNA TGTGCCAGCAGTTTATTCGGGACAGGGAACACTGAAGCTTTCTTT. Protein: CASSLFGTGNTEAFF.

This chain connects TRBV7-8 to TRBJ1-3; a weak D match, TRBD1 (6 bases). Deletions cut 2 bases from V and 3 bases from J, with 11 bases between. This CDR3 region has 15 residues. CDR1 is SGHVS and CDR2 is FQNEAQ in the germline V gene. The CDR3 reads CASSLRGGFGNTIYF. The CDR3 DNA is TGTGCCAGCAGCTTAAGAGGGGGTTTTGGAAACACCATATATTTT.

The chain joins TRBV7-2 to TRBJ1-2; TRBD1 might be the D (5 bases). CDR1 and CDR2 from the germline V gene are SGHTA and FQGNSA. The CDR3 runs 13 residues. V was shortened by 3 bases and J by 4 bases, with 9 bases between the two germline ends. The CDR3 DNA reads TGTGCCAGCAGCTTTCAGGGCAGCTATGGCTACACCTTC. This translates into CASSFQGSYGYTF.

The V and J genes are TRBV19 and TRBJ2-1; 10 bases are shared with TRBD2. In germline, CDR1 is LNHDA, CDR2 SQIVND (reference sequence). CDR3 length equals 15 residues. V lost 10 bases and J lost 2; bases outside the gene matches: 8. For the CDR3, the DNA is TGTGCCACCCAACTAGCGGGGCTCCCCTACAATGAGCAGTTCTTC. Protein sequence: CATQLAGLPYNEQFF.

The chain links TRBV6-5 to TRBJ2-1; maybe TRBD1 (5 bases). Per germline, CDR1 MNHEY and CDR2 SVGAGI. The CDR3 loop spans 15 amino acids. Trimming shortened V by 5 bases and J by 0 bases, and 11 bases separated the two germline ends. Written as DNA, the CDR3 is TGTGCCAGCAGTCGGACACAGAGCTCCTACAATGAGCAGTTCTTC. As protein: CASSRTQSSYNEQFF.